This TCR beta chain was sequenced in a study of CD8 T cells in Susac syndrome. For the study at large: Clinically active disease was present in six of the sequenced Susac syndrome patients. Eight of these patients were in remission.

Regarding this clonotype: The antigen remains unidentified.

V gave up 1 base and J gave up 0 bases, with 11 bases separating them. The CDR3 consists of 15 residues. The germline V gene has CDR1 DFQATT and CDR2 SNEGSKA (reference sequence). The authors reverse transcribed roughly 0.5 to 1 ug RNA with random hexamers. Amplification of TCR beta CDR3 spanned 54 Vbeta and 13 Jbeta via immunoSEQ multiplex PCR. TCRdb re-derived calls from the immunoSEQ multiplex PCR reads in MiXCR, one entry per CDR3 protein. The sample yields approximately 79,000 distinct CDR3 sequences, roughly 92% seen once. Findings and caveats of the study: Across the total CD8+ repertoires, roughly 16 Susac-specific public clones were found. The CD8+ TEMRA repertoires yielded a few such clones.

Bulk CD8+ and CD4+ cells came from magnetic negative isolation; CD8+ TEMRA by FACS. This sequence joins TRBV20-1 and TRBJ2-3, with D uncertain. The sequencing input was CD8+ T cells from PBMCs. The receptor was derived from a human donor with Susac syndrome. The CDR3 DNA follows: TGCAGTGCTAGAGGAGCAGAACCTAGCACAGATACGCAGTATTTT. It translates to CSARGAEPSTDTQYF.